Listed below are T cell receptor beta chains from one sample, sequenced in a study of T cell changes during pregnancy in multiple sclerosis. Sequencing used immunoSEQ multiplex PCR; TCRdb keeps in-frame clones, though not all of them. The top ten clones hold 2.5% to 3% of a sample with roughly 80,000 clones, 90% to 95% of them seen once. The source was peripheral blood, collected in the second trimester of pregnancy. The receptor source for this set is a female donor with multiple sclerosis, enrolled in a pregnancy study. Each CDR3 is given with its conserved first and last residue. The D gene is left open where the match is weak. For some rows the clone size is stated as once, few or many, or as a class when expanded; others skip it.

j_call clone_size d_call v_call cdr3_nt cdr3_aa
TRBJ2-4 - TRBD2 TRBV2 TGTGCCAGCAGTTCCGGTGAGACTAGCGGGGGCTTTCAGTACTTC CASSSGETSGGFQYF
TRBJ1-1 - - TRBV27 TGTGCCAGCAGTTTCCGGAGAGGGCAGACCCTGAACACTGAAGCTTTCTTT CASSFRRGQTLNTEAFF
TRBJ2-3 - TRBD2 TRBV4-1 TGCGCCAGCAGGCAAGCGGGGGGGCCTTCAGATACGCAGTATTTT CASRQAGGPSDTQYF
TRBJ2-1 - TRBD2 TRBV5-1 TGCGCCAGCAGCACCGAGGGGGTAGCGGGGGCCTTTTACAATGAGCAGTTCTTC CASSTEGVAGAFYNEQFF
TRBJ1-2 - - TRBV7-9 TGTGCCAGCAGCAATCCCGATGGCTACACCTTC CASSNPDGYTF
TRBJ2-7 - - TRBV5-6 TGTGCCAGCAGCCCAACCCTACCGACCTACGAGCAGTACTTC CASSPTLPTYEQYF
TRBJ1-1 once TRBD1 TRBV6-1 TGTGCCAGCAGCTCGGACAGGGGGAACACTGAAGCTTTCTTT CASSSDRGNTEAFF
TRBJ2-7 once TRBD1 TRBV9 TGTGCCAGCAGCGTGACAGGGGGAGGCTCCGAGCAGTACTTC CASSVTGGGSEQYF
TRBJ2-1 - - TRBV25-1 TGTGCCAGCAGTGAACTTCTAGCCCTAAGCGACAATGAGCAGTTCTTC CASSELLALSDNEQFF
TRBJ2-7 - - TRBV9 TGTGCCAGCAGCACAACCCCTTCCACGGGAGTAGAGCAGTACTTC CASSTTPSTGVEQYF
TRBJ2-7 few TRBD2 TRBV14 TGTGCCAGCAGCCAAGCTAGCGGGGGATACGAGCAGTACTTC CASSQASGGYEQYF
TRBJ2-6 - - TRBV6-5 TGTGCCAGCAGTAAACTGCCCTCTGGGGCCAACGTCCTGACTTTC CASSKLPSGANVLTF
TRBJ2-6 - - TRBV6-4 TGTGCCAGCAGTGCTACAGAAAGCTCTGGGGCCAACGTCCTGACTTTC CASSATESSGANVLTF
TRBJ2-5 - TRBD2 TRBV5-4 TGTGCCAGCAGCGCCGCACGGGAGGTTCAGGCCCAGTACTTC CASSAAREVQAQYF
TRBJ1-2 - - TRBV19 TGTGCCACCTTCCGGGTTTTGGGTGGCTACACCTTC CATFRVLGGYTF
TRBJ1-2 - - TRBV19 TGTGCCAGTAGTATAGGGACACACTATGGCTACACCTTC CASSIGTHYGYTF
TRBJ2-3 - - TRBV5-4 TGTGCCAGCAGCTTGGCCTTTCCTCTCACAGATACGCAGTATTTT CASSLAFPLTDTQYF
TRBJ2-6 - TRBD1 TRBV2 TGTGCCAGCAGTGTGGACAGGGGTGCCTCTGGGGCCAACGTCCTGACTTTC CASSVDRGASGANVLTF
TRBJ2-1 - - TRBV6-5 TGTGCCAGCAGTTACGAGGACTCCTACAATGAGCAGTTCTTC CASSYEDSYNEQFF
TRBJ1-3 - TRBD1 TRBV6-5 TGTGCCAGCAGGAGTCAGGGGGCTGGTGGAAACACCATATATTTT CASRSQGAGGNTIYF
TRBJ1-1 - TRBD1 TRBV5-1 TGCGCCAGCAGCTTGGCAGGGGGTATAAGGCAGTCATCGATCACTGAAGCTTTCTTT CASSLAGGIRQSSITEAFF
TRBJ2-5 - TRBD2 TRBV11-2 TGTGCCAGCAGCCACCTAGCGGGAAAAGAGACCCAGTACTTC CASSHLAGKETQYF
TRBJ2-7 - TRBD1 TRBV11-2 TGTGCCAGCAGCTTGTGGACAGGGGTCTCCTACGAGCAGTACTTC CASSLWTGVSYEQYF
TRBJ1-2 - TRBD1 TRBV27 TGTGCCAGCAGAAAACGGACAGGGGAAGGCTACACCTTC CASRKRTGEGYTF
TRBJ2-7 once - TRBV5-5 TGTGCCAGCAGCTTGGAACTACACTCCTACGAGCAGTACTTC CASSLELHSYEQYF
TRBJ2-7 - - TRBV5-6 TGTGCCAGCATGGCTGTGGTCGACAGGCCCTACGAGCAGTACTTC CASMAVVDRPYEQYF
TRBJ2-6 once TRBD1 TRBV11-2 TGTGCCAGCAGGCCGACAGGGGGGGCCAACGTCCTGACTTTC CASRPTGGANVLTF
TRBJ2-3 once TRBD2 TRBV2 TGTGCCAGCAATATAGCGGGGATGACAGATACGCAGTATTTT CASNIAGMTDTQYF
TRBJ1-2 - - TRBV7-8 TGTGCCAGCAGCTTAGAGGAGGAGTGGGGAAATGGCTATGGCTACACCTTC CASSLEEEWGNGYGYTF
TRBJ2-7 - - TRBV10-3 TGTGCCATCTCGAAGACTAGCTCCTACGAGCAGTACTTC CAISKTSSYEQYF
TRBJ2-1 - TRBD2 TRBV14 TGTGCCAGCAGCCAAAGGACTAGCGGGGGCAATGAGCAGTTCTTC CASSQRTSGGNEQFF
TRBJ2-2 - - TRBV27 TGTGCCAGCAGTTCGATGGACAAGATTTTCGCCGGGGAGCTGTTTTTT CASSSMDKIFAGELFF
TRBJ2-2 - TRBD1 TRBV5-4 TGTGCCAGCAGCTCATTTCGGGACAGCAACACCGGGGAGCTGTTTTTT CASSSFRDSNTGELFF
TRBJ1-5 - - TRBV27 TGTGCCAGCAGTTCGGGGTTGAATCAGCCCCAGCATTTT CASSSGLNQPQHF
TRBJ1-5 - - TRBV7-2 TGTGCCAGCAGCTCCCAGAATCAGCCCCAGCATTTT CASSSQNQPQHF
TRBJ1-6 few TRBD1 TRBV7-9 TGTGCCAGCAGCTCCGCCTACAGGGGCTCACCCCTCCACTTT CASSSAYRGSPLHF
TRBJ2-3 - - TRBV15 TGTGCCACCAGCAGATCCGACTATACGCAGTATTTT CATSRSDYTQYF
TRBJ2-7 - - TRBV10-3 TGTGCCATCAGTGAATATGGGGGCCCCTACGAGCAGTACTTC CAISEYGGPYEQYF
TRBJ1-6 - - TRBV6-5 TGTGCCAGCAGTTCTCCGGGTAATTCACCCCTCCACTTT CASSSPGNSPLHF
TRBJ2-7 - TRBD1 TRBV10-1 TGCGCCAGCAGTGAGGGAAGGGGGCTCGGGGAGCAGTACTTC CASSEGRGLGEQYF
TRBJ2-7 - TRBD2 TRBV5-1 TGCGCCAGCAGCTTGGATGGGACTAAGCCCTACGAGCAGTACTTC CASSLDGTKPYEQYF
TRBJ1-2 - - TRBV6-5 TGTGCCAGCAGTTACTCGCCCATACCCCAGGGATATGGCTACACCTTC CASSYSPIPQGYGYTF